The TCR beta chain under discussion was sequenced for a study of blood T cells in healthy people across ages. In this sample, this clonotype turned up many times. A second PCR, run for about 7 to 12 cycles, used a sample-barcoded 5' primer plus a J-beta primer mix. Any given sample supplied a minimum of 2.5 million CDR3-containing paired-end reads. MiXCR, applied by TCRdb to the 5' RACE reads, yields one record per CDR3 protein. In the table there are around 1,600,000 distinct CDR3 sequences, 40% to 45% of which are singletons. CDR1 is SGHTA and CDR2 is FQGNSA in the germline V gene. The CDR3 runs to 11 residues. V gave up 2 bases and J gave up 2 bases, with 1 base separating them.

V and J are TRBV7-2 and TRBJ2-7; no reliable D call. Sequencing used blood. The sequence came from a woman younger than 35 in good health. The CDR3 is CASSLTYEQYF. CDR3 DNA sequence: TGTGCCAGCAGCTTAACCTACGAGCAGTACTTC.